These 32 T cell receptor beta chains share one sample of origin, sequenced in a study of blood T cell repertoires in COVID-19. Produced via immunoSEQ multiplex PCR; TCRdb's table is partial and in-frame only. The sample has 49,000 or so clones; around 90% are singletons. The sequenced sample consisted of peripheral blood. Every receptor here comes from a man aged 50-59 years with acute or convalescent COVID-19.

This clone was detected once. The rearrangement joins TRBV12-3 or TRBV12-4 to TRBJ1-4; D perhaps matches TRBD1 (6 bases). Between the trimmed V and J ends, which lost 6 bases and 13 bases, there was a span of 15 bases. This CDR3 is 12 amino acids long. CDR3 sequence (DNA): TGTGCCAGCAGCAGACAGGCCGCCAGACTGTTTTTT. Residues: CASSRQAARLFF.

This chain connects TRBV6-2 or TRBV6-3 to TRBJ1-4; 9 bases map to TRBD1. CDR1 and CDR2 from the germline V gene are MNHEY and SVGEGT. The CDR3 loop spans 14 amino acids. The trim removed 2 bases at V and 8 bases at J, leaving 3 bases unmatched. As DNA, the CDR3 is TGTGCCAGCAGTTACGGAGGGACAGGGGAAAAACTGTTTTTT. Amino acids: CASSYGGTGEKLFF.

The count of this clone is one. This chain connects TRBV7-7 to TRBJ2-7; TRBD2 is a possible D gene (6 bases). The CDR3 loop spans 15 amino acids. The germline V and J ends were trimmed by 5 bases and 3 bases, with 17 bases remaining between them. Germline V lookup: CDR1 SSHAT, CDR2 FNYEAQ (reference sequence). CDR3 amino acids: CASSPALGGNYEQYF. The CDR3 DNA follows: TGTGCCAGCAGCCCAGCGCTGGGGGGTAACTACGAGCAGTACTTC.

This clone was picked up one time. This chain links TRBV28 with TRBJ1-4, with TRBD1 identical over 8 bases. This CDR3 contains 12 residues. Germline V CDR1 and CDR2: MDHEN, SYDVKM. V shed 4 bases, J shed 16 bases, and the junction held 8 bases outside the gene matches. CDR3 loop: CASSWTGRIKFF. CDR3 sequence (DNA): TGTGCCAGCAGTTGGACAGGGAGGATAAAGTTTTTT.

CDR3 DNA: TGTGCCAGCAGCTTGGCCCCGGGAGATTGGGCCGGAAACACCATATATTTT. It yields the protein CASSLAPGDWAGNTIYF. V is TRBV5-5 and J is TRBJ1-3, with D unresolved. This CDR3 has 17 amino acids. Between the trimmed V and J ends, which lost 0 bases and 4 bases, there was a span of 17 bases. Germline loops: CDR1 SGHKS, CDR2 YYEKEE (reference sequence). Together with reference TRBV5-5 and TRBJ1-3, the CDR3 gives the full variable domain: DAGVTQSPTHLIKTRGQQVTLRCSPISGHKSVSWYQQVLGQGPQFIFQYYEKEERGRGNFPDRFSARQFPNYSSELNVNALLLGDSALYLCASSLAPGDWAGNTIYFGEGSWLTVV.

J is TRBJ1-1 and V is TRBV28; TRBD1 is a possible D gene (5 bases). The germline CDR1 and CDR2 sequences are MDHEN and SYDVKM. The ends were cut back, 2 bases at V and 0 bases at J, with 10 bases in the middle. There are 15 residues in the CDR3. As DNA, the CDR3 is TGTGCCAGCAGTTTAAGGACATCCATGAACACTGAAGCTTTCTTT. This encodes CASSLRTSMNTEAFF.

V usage is TRBV20-1 and J usage is TRBJ2-7; TRBD2 aligns across 13 bases. The CDR3 contains 16 residues. Germline values: CDR1 DFQATT, CDR2 SNEGSKA (reference sequence). V gave up 3 bases and J gave up 1 base; unmatched junction bases: 6. CDR3 in amino acids: CSASRTSGSWSYEQYF. The CDR3 nucleotides read TGCAGTGCTAGTAGGACTAGCGGGAGTTGGTCCTACGAGCAGTACTTC.

The chain recombines TRBV30 with TRBJ1-5; D remains ambiguous. Trimming left V 2 bases short and J 9 bases short, with 8 bases between. Germline-derived CDR1 and CDR2 are GTSNPN and SVGIG (reference sequence). The CDR3 has 11 amino acids. CDR3 amino acids: CAWSSSGPQHF. For the CDR3, the DNA is TGTGCCTGGAGTAGTTCCGGGCCCCAGCATTTT.

The chain joins TRBV5-1 to TRBJ2-3, with 7 bases identical to TRBD1. CDR1 is SGHRS, CDR2 YFSETQ, per germline. This CDR3 spans 16 amino acids. Trimming cost V 4 bases and J 0 bases; bases outside gene matches: 8. The CDR3 loop reads CASSLDGQVSTDTQYF. CDR3 sequence (DNA): TGCGCCAGCAGCCTCGACGGACAGGTTAGCACAGATACGCAGTATTTT.

This clone was recorded only once. This chain joins TRBV6-6 and TRBJ2-6; TRBD1 agrees at 9 bases. Per the germline V gene, CDR1 is MNHNY and CDR2 is SVGAGI (reference sequence). The CDR3 totals 16 residues. Trimming took 6 bases from V and 2 from J; bases not matched to a gene: 5. This CDR3 is CASRVTGGAGANVLTF. The CDR3 DNA reads as TGTGCCAGCAGAGTTACAGGGGGCGCTGGGGCCAACGTCCTGACTTTC.

In this sample, this clone turned up once. V and J are TRBV5-6 and TRBJ1-4; no clear D gene. The germline V gene has CDR1 SGHDT and CDR2 YYEEEE. With 1 base removed from V and 8 bases from J, the gap between germline ends came to 12 bases. The CDR3 is 14 residues long. The CDR3 protein is CASSLTGMEEKLFF. CDR3 DNA sequence: TGTGCCAGCAGCTTGACGGGGATGGAGGAAAAACTGTTTTTT.

Only a few counts were recorded for this clone. V gene TRBV27 combines with J gene TRBJ2-1; 7 bases agree with TRBD1. This CDR3 comprises 14 residues. Germline V gene sequence: CDR1 MNHEY, CDR2 SMNVEV (reference sequence). V lost 5 bases and J lost 6; bases outside the gene matches: 7. CDR3 protein: CASSKRQGVNEQFF. Written as DNA, the CDR3 is TGTGCCAGCAGTAAAAGACAGGGAGTCAATGAGCAGTTCTTC.

In nucleotides, the CDR3 is TGTGCCAGCAGCCTGAGTAGGGGGTTTGGCACAGATACGCAGTATTTT. As protein: CASSLSRGFGTDTQYF. The chain combines TRBV7-3 with TRBJ2-3; perhaps TRBD1 as D (6 bases). The CDR3 length is 16 residues. Germline loops: CDR1 SGHTA, CDR2 FQGTGA. V lost 5 bases and J 1 base, leaving 16 bases between the germline ends.

This rearrangement joins TRBV5-1 to TRBJ2-1, with 8 bases aligning to TRBD2. V dropped 1 base and J dropped 2; count of bases not matched to a gene: 5. The CDR3 spans 16 residues. CDR1 is SGHRS and CDR2 is YFSETQ in the germline V gene. The CDR3 DNA is TGCGCCAGCAGCTTGTTCGGGGGGGCTCCCTACAATGAGCAGTTCTTC. Encoded protein: CASSLFGGAPYNEQFF.

This chain uses TRBV21-1 with TRBJ1-1; the table's D call of TRBD1 was not tested on the DNA. TRBV21-1 is an annotated pseudogene. The CDR3 is 18 amino acids. The chain's CDR3 is CASSVGSGQGAKNTEAFF. For the CDR3, the DNA is TGTGCCAGCAGCGTCGGCTCGGGACAGGGGGCGAAAAACACTGAAGCTTTCTTT.

CDR3 region: CSAGTRDTEAFF. CDR3 DNA: TGCAGCGCCGGAACTCGGGACACTGAAGCTTTCTTT. This rearrangement joins TRBV29-1 to TRBJ1-1; D ambiguous. The length of the CDR3 is 12 residues. Trimming took off 7 bases at V and 3 bases at J, with 12 bases between the two ends. Germline V gene sequence: CDR1 SQVTM, CDR2 ANQGSEA.

Here the CDR3 reads CASSVERHDNSPLHF. The CDR3 coding sequence is TGTGCCAGCAGTGTAGAGAGACACGATAATTCACCCCTCCACTTT. The rearrangement uses TRBV2 and TRBJ1-6; D gene unclear. V was trimmed by 4 bases and J by 5 bases, leaving 12 bases between them. Germline V gives CDR1 SNHLY, CDR2 FYNNEI. The CDR3 has 15 residues.

As for this clone: Relative to the germline gene, one junction end is altered; a read error may explain this. This chain joins TRBV2 and TRBJ1-5; D is undetermined. Germline CDR1 reads SNHLY; CDR2 reads FYNNEI. The CDR3 sequence is 13 residues long. CDR3 coding DNA: TGTGCCAGCAGTGAGGTGAGCAAACAGCCCCAGCATTTT. This sequence encodes CASSEVSKQPQHF.

This chain joins TRBV12-5 and TRBJ2-7, with 9 bases fitting TRBD1. CDR3 length: 14 residues. Per germline, CDR1 LGHNT and CDR2 FRNRAP. V shed 6 bases and J 2 bases; nucleotides not matched to a gene: 5. Here the CDR3 DNA reads TGTGCTAGTGGCCCGGGACAGGGAGCCTACGAGCAGTACTTC. Protein product: CASGPGQGAYEQYF.

V gene TRBV5-4 combines with J gene TRBJ1-6; D gene unclear. The CDR3 contains 13 residues. Germline V gives CDR1 SGHNT, CDR2 YYREEE (reference sequence). Deletions cut 1 base from V and 6 bases from J, with 5 bases between. CDR3 loop: CASSLNSNSPLHF. The DNA of the CDR3 is TGTGCCAGCAGCTTGAACAGTAATTCACCCCTCCACTTT.

In its sample, this clone was seen a few times. This chain uses TRBV3-1 (or the pseudogene TRBV3-2) with TRBJ1-2; no firm D call. The CDR3 has 11 residues. Germline V gene data show CDR1 as LGHDT and CDR2 as YNNKEL (reference sequence). V lost 3 bases and J 8 bases, leaving 7 bases between the germline ends. The CDR3 DNA reads TGTGCCAGCAGCCAGGGCCGGGGCTACACCTTC. Translated: CASSQGRGYTF.

The V and J genes are TRBV18 and TRBJ2-1; no firm D call. V dropped 3 bases and J dropped 7 bases, with 10 bases sitting between them. Germline CDR1 and CDR2: KGHSH and LQKENI. The CDR3 covers 13 residues. Here the CDR3 DNA reads TGTGCCAGCTCACCCGGAGAAGGTAATGAGCAGTTCTTC. Translated, it gives CASSPGEGNEQFF. Complete variable domain (other parts from reference TRBV18 and TRBJ2-1): NAGVMQNPRHLVRRRGQEARLRCSPMKGHSHVYWYRQLPEEGLKFMVYLQKENIIDESGMPKERFSAEFPKEGPSILRIQQVVRGDSAAYFCASSPGEGNEQFFGPGTRLTVL.

The chain uses TRBV28 and TRBJ1-4, with D unresolved. This CDR3 is 12 amino acids long. Germline assignment: CDR1 MDHEN and CDR2 SYDVKM. Trimming cost V 3 bases and J 7 bases, with 6 bases left between them. The CDR3 bases are TGTGCCAGCAGTTTCACTGGTGAAAAACTGTTTTTT. Its protein product is CASSFTGEKLFF.

The chain uses TRBV3-1 (or the pseudogene TRBV3-2) and TRBJ1-1; D is possibly TRBD1 (6 bases). The CDR3 loop spans 13 amino acids. V lost 7 bases and J lost 1, with 10 bases in between. Germline-derived CDR1 and CDR2 are LGHDT and YNNKEL (reference sequence). In nucleotides, the CDR3 is TGTGCCAGCACCTCACAGGGGAACACTGAAGCTTTCTTT. Amino acids: CASTSQGNTEAFF.

The rearrangement uses TRBV20-1 and TRBJ2-7; 11 bases match TRBD2. This CDR3 is 14 amino acids long. After removal of 3 bases from V and 5 bases from J, the junction contained 6 bases not matched to a gene. CDR1 DFQATT and CDR2 SNEGSKA come from the germline V gene (reference sequence). CDR3 residues: CSASSGGLADEQYF. CDR3 nucleotides: TGCAGTGCTAGTTCAGGGGGACTAGCGGACGAGCAGTACTTC.

This chain joins TRBV7-9 and TRBJ2-5, with no clear D. The CDR3 is made up of 13 amino acids. CDR1 is SEHNR, CDR2 FQNEAQ, per germline (reference sequence). V lost 6 bases to trimming and J lost 2 bases, with 10 bases between them. The CDR3 protein is CASRAGVQETQYF. CDR3 sequence (DNA): TGTGCCAGCAGAGCCGGAGTTCAAGAGACCCAGTACTTC.

This CDR3 is CASTSQGTADVGYTF. CDR3 nucleotide sequence: TGTGCCAGCACTTCCCAAGGGACAGCTGACGTAGGCTACACCTTC. This chain links TRBV6-5 with TRBJ1-2; 7 positions agree with TRBD1. CDR1 and CDR2 from the germline V gene are MNHEY and SVGAGI. CDR3 size: 15 residues. V trimming: 7 bases; J trimming: 8 bases; junction bases outside the gene matches: 16.

V is TRBV18 and J is TRBJ1-5, with D uncertain. Germline V lookup: CDR1 KGHSH, CDR2 LQKENI. The germline V and J ends were trimmed by 5 bases and 2 bases, with 7 bases remaining between them. The CDR3 is 13 amino acids. The CDR3: CASSGAGNQPQHF. The CDR3 DNA reads as TGTGCCAGCTCAGGAGCGGGCAATCAGCCCCAGCATTTT.

This chain connects TRBV7-2 to TRBJ1-1, with D possibly being TRBD1 (6 bases). The V end was cut by 0 bases, the J end by 1 base, with 6 bases between. There are 14 residues in the CDR3. Germline lookup yields CDR1 SGHTA and CDR2 FQGNSA. In nucleotides, the CDR3 is TGTGCCAGCAGCTTAGCCAGGGGGAACACTGAAGCTTTCTTT. Its translation is CASSLARGNTEAFF.

The chain employs TRBV6-5 and TRBJ1-5; a possible D gene is TRBD1 (5 bases). Between the trimmed V and J ends, which lost 6 bases and 3 bases, there was a span of 15 bases. This CDR3 region has 15 residues. Germline-derived CDR1 and CDR2 are MNHEY and SVGAGI. The CDR3 DNA reads as TGTGCCAGCAGACCCAGGGTTTTGGACAATCAGCCCCAGCATTTT. It is translated as CASRPRVLDNQPQHF.

V gene TRBV3-1 (or the pseudogene TRBV3-2) combines with J gene TRBJ2-1, with TRBD2 identical over 13 bases. The germline gives CDR1 LGHDT, CDR2 YNNKEL (reference sequence). With 4 bases clipped from V and 10 bases from J, the junction kept 7 bases outside the gene matches. The CDR3 contains 15 residues. The CDR3, as DNA: TGTGCCAGCAGCCTCGGGACTAGCGGGACGTACGAGCAGTTCTTC. This translates into CASSLGTSGTYEQFF.

The CDR3 loop is CASSLGVTRSDTQYF. The CDR3 DNA sequence: TGTGCCAGCAGCTTAGGAGTAACCCGCTCGGATACGCAGTATTTT. The V call is TRBV7-2, the J call TRBJ2-3, with D hard to call. This CDR3 contains 15 residues. CDR1 is SGHTA, CDR2 FQGNSA, per germline. With 1 base removed from V and 6 bases from J, the gap between germline ends came to 14 bases.